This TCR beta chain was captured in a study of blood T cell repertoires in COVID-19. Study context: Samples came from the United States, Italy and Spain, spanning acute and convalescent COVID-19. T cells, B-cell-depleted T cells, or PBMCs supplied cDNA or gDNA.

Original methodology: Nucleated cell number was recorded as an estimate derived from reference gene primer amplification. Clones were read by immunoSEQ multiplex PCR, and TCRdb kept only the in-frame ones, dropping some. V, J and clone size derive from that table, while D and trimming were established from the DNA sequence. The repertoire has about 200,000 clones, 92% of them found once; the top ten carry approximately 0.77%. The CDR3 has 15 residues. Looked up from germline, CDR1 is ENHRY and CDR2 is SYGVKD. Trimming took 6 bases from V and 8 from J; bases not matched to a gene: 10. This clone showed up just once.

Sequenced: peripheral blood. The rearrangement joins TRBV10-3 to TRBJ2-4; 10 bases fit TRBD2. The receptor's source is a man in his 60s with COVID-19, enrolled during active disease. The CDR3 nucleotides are TGTGCCATCAGCACCCGAGCGGGGGGGGGCGACATTCAGTACTTC. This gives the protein CAISTRAGGGDIQYF.